The subject of this entry is one TCR beta chain. The antigen is undetermined. Germline lookup yields CDR1 LNHNV and CDR2 YYDKDF (reference sequence). Trimming pared 1 base from V and 6 bases from J, leaving 12 bases between. The CDR3 extends over 14 amino acids. The source of the sample is a study of vaccination and CD4 T cells after COVID-19. Study-level information: Convalescent patients gave post-COVID blood a median about 100 days post-diagnosis, range 35 to 161.

The Oncomine TCR Beta short-read assay was applied to DNA of cultured CD4+ T cells. TCRdb reprocessed the PCR reads via MiXCR and lists one record per CDR3 protein. The sample records fewer than 12,000 distinct CDR3 sequences, 22% being singletons. The treatment: approximately 11-day PBMC culture with coronavirus spike peptide pools or control peptides (ViraFEST assay). ViraFEST sequenced TCRs after peptide-pool expansion of antigen-specific T cells. The TCR comes from a human donor who had recovered from COVID-19. The V call is TRBV15, the J call TRBJ1-1, with D perhaps TRBD1 (6 bases). Material: CD4+ T cells from blood, cultured in vitro, obtained after SARS-CoV-2 vaccination. The CDR3 DNA is TGTGCCACCAGCAGAGGGGGGAGGGGGGCTGAAGCTTTCTTT. It translates to CATSRGGRGAEAFF.